This entry lists 20 T cell receptor beta chains sequenced from one sample in a study of T cell repertoires in cytomegalovirus infection. TCRdb fed the reads into MiXCR, producing one record per CDR3 protein. This table has some 150,000 distinct CDR3 sequences, about 6% appearing once. Sequenced sample: PBMCs. The receptors stem from a human donor in good health (CMV status not recorded). Some clones in this sample may be carry-over from other donors' samples.

This clonotype was seen repeatedly, ten times or more. The chain employs TRBV10-3 and TRBJ1-4, with D possibly being TRBD1 (5 bases). Germline CDR1 is ENHRY and CDR2 is SYGVKD. The length of the CDR3 is 13 residues. Trimming cost V 3 bases and J 8 bases, with 10 bases left between them. The CDR3 region is CAISDGDGEKLFF. CDR3 DNA: TGTGCCATCAGTGACGGGGACGGGGAAAAACTGTTTTTT.

J is TRBJ1-3 and V is TRBV14; D gene uncertain. The V gene lost 3 bases and the J gene lost 4 bases, with 16 bases spanning the gap. The germline V gene encodes CDR1 SGHDN and CDR2 FVKESK. There are 16 residues in the CDR3. The CDR3: CASSHRTHLVGNTIYF. CDR3 bases: TGTGCCAGCAGCCACCGGACCCACTTAGTGGGAAACACCATATATTTT.

The chain couples TRBV7-6 to TRBJ1-5; D not resolved. The V and J ends lost 1 base and 5 bases respectively, with 9 bases between them. The CDR3 has 14 amino acids. CDR1 SGHVS and CDR2 FNYEAQ come from the germline V gene. The CDR3 reads CASSLGASDQPQHF. In DNA form, the CDR3 reads TGTGCCAGCAGCTTAGGGGCATCGGATCAGCCCCAGCATTTT.

This clonotype was seen a handful of times. The rearrangement uses TRBV4-3 and TRBJ2-1; 7 bases map to TRBD2. CDR1 and CDR2 (germline): LGHNA, YSLEER. The trim removed 1 base at V and 0 bases at J, leaving 6 bases unmatched. The CDR3 spans 17 residues. The CDR3 region has the DNA TGCGCCAGCAGCCAAGCTACCCTAGCGGTCTCCTACAATGAGCAGTTCTTC. Translation gives CASSQATLAVSYNEQFF.

This clonotype appeared many times. The chain combines TRBV7-2 with TRBJ1-6; no clear D gene. V lost 1 base and J 5 bases, leaving 6 bases between the germline ends. This CDR3 region has 14 residues. Germline values: CDR1 SGHTA, CDR2 FQGNSA. Here the CDR3 DNA reads TGTGCCAGCAGCTTAGGGGCGAATAATTCACCCCTCCACTTT. Its translation is CASSLGANNSPLHF.

The V and J genes are TRBV28 and TRBJ2-2; D is tentatively TRBD1 or TRBD2 (6 bases each). Germline-derived CDR1 and CDR2 are MDHEN and SYDVKM. This CDR3 is 15 amino acids long. V was trimmed by 5 bases and J by 6 bases, leaving 16 bases between them. CDR3 bases: TGTGCCAGCAGTCCTTTCGGGGGCCGCCCCGGGGAGCTGTTTTTT. Translating it yields CASSPFGGRPGELFF.

There are many counts of this clonotype. The chain uses TRBV7-9 and TRBJ1-4; no clear D gene. Trimming removed 2 bases at V and 8 bases at J, with 6 bases between. Germline V CDR1 and CDR2: SEHNR, FQNEAQ (reference sequence). This CDR3 has 12 amino acids. Written as DNA, the CDR3 is TGTGCCAGCAGCTTAATCCAAGAAAAACTGTTTTTT. Its translation is CASSLIQEKLFF.

This clonotype was found many times. The chain couples TRBV6-5 to TRBJ1-2; 8 positions match TRBD1. Germline assignment: CDR1 MNHEY and CDR2 SVGAGI. The CDR3 is 15 amino acids. After removal of 6 bases from V and 4 bases from J, the junction contained 10 bases not matched to a gene. CDR3 coding DNA: TGTGCCAGCAGCCCTGGACAGGGATGGGTCTATGGCTACACCTTC. Protein sequence: CASSPGQGWVYGYTF.

V gene TRBV6-1 combines with J gene TRBJ1-2, with a possible D match to TRBD1 (5 bases). Germline V gives CDR1 MNHNS, CDR2 SASEGT. The CDR3 spans 16 residues. Trimming took 0 bases from V and 4 from J, leaving 15 bases between them. The CDR3 loop reads CASSEALRERGYGYTF. The CDR3 DNA follows: TGTGCCAGCAGTGAAGCGCTTCGAGAAAGGGGCTATGGCTACACCTTC.

This clonotype was picked up a small number of times. This chain joins TRBV28 and TRBJ1-4, with D uncertain. CDR1 MDHEN and CDR2 SYDVKM come from the germline V gene. Trimming cost V 5 bases and J 10 bases, with 14 bases left between them. This CDR3 spans 13 amino acids. DNA for the CDR3: TGTGCCAGCAGTAGTCTCAGTATGGTAAAACTGTTTTTT. Translation gives CASSSLSMVKLFF. The full variable domain, completed using reference TRBV28 and TRBJ1-4, is DVKVTQSSRYLVKRTGEKVFLECVQDMDHENMFWYRQDPGLGLRLIYFSYDVKMKEKGDIPEGYSVSREKKERFSLILESASTNQTSMYLCASSSLSMVKLFFGSGTQLSVL.

The chain joins TRBV20-1 to TRBJ2-7; 7 bases align to TRBD2. With V trimmed by 6 bases and J by 0 bases, 5 bases remained unmatched. The CDR3 is made up of 13 amino acids. Per germline, CDR1 DFQATT and CDR2 SNEGSKA (reference sequence). This CDR3 is CSASSGLSYEQYF. The CDR3 nucleotides read TGCAGTGCAAGTAGCGGGCTCTCCTACGAGCAGTACTTC.

This chain connects TRBV18 to TRBJ1-5; D gene ambiguous. Germline CDR1 KGHSH, CDR2 LQKENI. V was trimmed by 3 bases and J by 2 bases, leaving 11 bases between them. The CDR3 runs 15 residues. In DNA form, the CDR3 reads TGTGCCAGCTCACCGAAAGGCGGAGGCAATCAGCCCCAGCATTTT. Protein sequence: CASSPKGGGNQPQHF. The full variable domain, rest sourced from reference TRBV18 and TRBJ1-5, is NAGVMQNPRHLVRRRGQEARLRCSPMKGHSHVYWYRQLPEEGLKFMVYLQKENIIDESGMPKERFSAEFPKEGPSILRIQQVVRGDSAAYFCASSPKGGGNQPQHFGDGTRLSIL.

This clonotype was detected many times. This chain connects TRBV12-3 or TRBV12-4 to TRBJ1-1; a weak D match, TRBD1 (5 bases). V shed 7 bases and J shed 5 bases, with 11 bases lying between them. This CDR3 spans 12 amino acids. Written as DNA, the CDR3 is TGTGCCAGCAAGCGCGGGGGAACTGAAGCTTTCTTT. Translation gives CASKRGGTEAFF.

This chain joins TRBV19 and TRBJ2-1; 14 positions agree with TRBD2. V trimming: 3 bases; J trimming: 7 bases; junction bases outside the gene matches: 5. From germline, CDR1 is LNHDA and CDR2 SQIVND (reference sequence). The CDR3 contains 16 residues. As DNA, the CDR3 is TGTGCCAGTAGTATTGAGCGGACTAGCGGGGGGAATGAGCAGTTCTTC. Its protein product is CASSIERTSGGNEQFF.

The chain links TRBV20-1 to TRBJ1-2; D is unclear. The CDR3 runs 13 residues. Trimming cost V 1 base and J 0 bases, with 6 bases left between them. The germline CDR1 and CDR2 sequences are DFQATT and SNEGSKA (reference sequence). The CDR3 sequence: CSARGVTNYGYTF. The CDR3, as DNA: TGCAGTGCTAGAGGGGTTACTAACTATGGCTACACCTTC.

With regard to this clonotype: At one boundary the junction diverges from the germline segment, which might be a read error. The chain has TRBV19 and TRBJ2-1; D ambiguous. CDR1 and CDR2 from the germline V gene are LNHDA and SQIVND (reference sequence). The CDR3 is 16 residues long. The CDR3 region has the DNA TGTGCTAGTAGTATAAGGCACACCGGCTCCTACAATGAGCAGTTCTTC. It encodes CASSIRHTGSYNEQFF.

This clonotype was counted only a few times. The chain joins TRBV6-6 to TRBJ1-4; 10 bases match TRBD1. V trimming: 6 bases; J trimming: 6 bases; junction bases outside the gene matches: 10. The CDR3 spans 16 residues. CDR1 is MNHNY, CDR2 SVGAGI, per germline (reference sequence). CDR3 sequence (DNA): TGTGCCAGCAGCAGCTGGGACAGGGGAGGGTATGAAAAACTGTTTTTT. Its protein product is CASSSWDRGGYEKLFF.

This clonotype was detected ten times or more. The gene calls are TRBV19 and TRBJ2-3, with D unclear. Germline V CDR1 and CDR2: LNHDA, SQIVND (reference sequence). The CDR3 totals 15 residues. V lost 1 base, J lost 1 base, and 9 bases lay in between. CDR3 amino acids: CASSIATGRTDTQYF. CDR3 coding DNA: TGTGCCAGTAGTATAGCTACCGGGCGCACAGATACGCAGTATTTT.

This clonotype was counted only a few times. The chain uses TRBV19 and TRBJ1-2, with D maybe TRBD1 (6 bases). V was pared by 6 bases and J by 6 bases, with 11 bases between. In germline, CDR1 is LNHDA, CDR2 SQIVND (reference sequence). The CDR3 consists of 12 residues. In nucleotides, the CDR3 is TGTGCCAGTAGACGAGGGGACAATGGCTACACCTTC. This sequence encodes CASRRGDNGYTF.

This clonotype was observed many times. V usage is TRBV6-1 and J usage is TRBJ1-1; 8 nucleotides align to TRBD1. The length of the CDR3 is 12 residues. Germline V gives CDR1 MNHNS, CDR2 SASEGT. Trimming took 6 bases from V and 7 from J; bases not matched to a gene: 4. DNA of the CDR3: TGTGCCAGCAGACGACAGGGGATTGAAGCTTTCTTT. Its translation: CASRRQGIEAFF.